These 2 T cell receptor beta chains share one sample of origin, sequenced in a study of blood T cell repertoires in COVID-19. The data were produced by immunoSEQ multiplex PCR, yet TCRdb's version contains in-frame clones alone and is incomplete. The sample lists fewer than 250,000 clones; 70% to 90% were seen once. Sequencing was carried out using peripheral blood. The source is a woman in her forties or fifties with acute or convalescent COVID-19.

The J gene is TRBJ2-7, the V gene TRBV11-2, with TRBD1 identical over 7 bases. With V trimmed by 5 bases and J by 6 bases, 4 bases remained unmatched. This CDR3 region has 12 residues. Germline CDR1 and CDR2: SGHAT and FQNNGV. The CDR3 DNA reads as TGTGCCAGCAGCCAGGGACAGATCGAGCAGTACTTC. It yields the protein CASSQGQIEQYF.

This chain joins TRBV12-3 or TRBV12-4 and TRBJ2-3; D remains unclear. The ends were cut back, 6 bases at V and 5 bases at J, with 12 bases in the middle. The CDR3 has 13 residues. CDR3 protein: CASRRTTLDTQYF. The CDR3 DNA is TGTGCCAGCAGACGTACCACATTAGATACGCAGTATTTT.